The clone carrying this T cell receptor beta chain was seen many times. Germline-derived CDR1 and CDR2 are KGHDR and SFDVKD. This CDR3 contains 15 residues. The V end lost 3 bases, the J end lost 2 bases, and 13 bases lay between the germline ends. This sample is part of a study of T-cell reconstitution after alpha-beta-depleted transplantation in children. The authors prepared the TCRbeta library with unique molecular identifiers. TCRdb re-called the PCR reads with MiXCR, one entry per CDR3 protein. The sample lists roughly 400,000 distinct CDR3 sequences, approximately 20% occurring once. The TCR sequence derives from a human donor who donated a stem cell graft to a child with acute myeloid leukemia. The chain is built from TRBV24-1 and TRBJ2-7; D gene uncertain. Sequences were derived from PBMCs from the stem cell graft donor, sampled from the stem cell graft. Here the CDR3 DNA reads TGTGCCACCAGTGATCGGTTTTCAGGAACCTACGAGCAGTACTTC. It specifies CATSDRFSGTYEQYF.